This is a list of T cell receptor beta chains from one sample in a study of T cell repertoires in cytomegalovirus infection. TCRdb reprocessed the reads via MiXCR and lists one record per CDR3 protein. The sample lists about 920,000 distinct CDR3 sequences; about a third were seen once. Their antigen targets remain unknown. Sequencing used cultured CD8+ T cells from PBMCs, obtained from culture after CMV antigen stimulation. These receptors were taken from a human donor in good health (CMV status not recorded). Some clones in this sample may be carry-over from other donors' samples. CDR3s include the opening cysteine and the closing phenylalanine or tryptophan. The D gene is left open where the match is weak. Clone size appears in some rows only: once, few, many, or a class for an expanded clone.

V gene: TRBV28; clone size: many; J gene: TRBJ1-6; D gene: -; CDR3 protein: CASSLWAARNSPLHF; CDR3 DNA: TGTGCCAGCAGTTTATGGGCGGCCCGTAATTCACCCCTCCACTTT
V gene: TRBV20-1; clone size: few; J gene: TRBJ1-5; D gene: -; CDR3 protein: CSARDRAGPSNQPQHF; CDR3 DNA: TGCAGTGCTAGAGATAGGGCAGGGCCTAGCAATCAGCCCCAGCATTTT
V gene: TRBV24-1; clone size: -; J gene: TRBJ2-1; D gene: TRBD1; CDR3 protein: CATRAGVGQGYNEQFF; CDR3 DNA: TGTGCCACCAGGGCGGGCGTGGGACAGGGGTACAATGAGCAGTTCTTC
V gene: TRBV25-1; clone size: -; J gene: TRBJ1-1; D gene: TRBD1; CDR3 protein: CASITRRYGTGLTEAFF; CDR3 DNA: TGTGCCAGCATCACCCGAAGGTATGGGACAGGGCTGACTGAAGCTTTCTTT
V gene: TRBV19; clone size: few; J gene: TRBJ2-5; D gene: -; CDR3 protein: CASRPWGNQETQYF; CDR3 DNA: TGTGCCAGTCGCCCTTGGGGTAATCAAGAGACCCAGTACTTC
V gene: TRBV7-9; clone size: -; J gene: TRBJ1-4; D gene: -; CDR3 protein: CASSQHRDEEKLFF; CDR3 DNA: TGTGCCAGCAGTCAACACCGGGACGAAGAAAAACTGTTTTTT
V gene: TRBV7-9; clone size: few; J gene: TRBJ2-1; D gene: TRBD2; CDR3 protein: CASSPPTGTSGVYASIYNEQFF; CDR3 DNA: TGTGCCAGCAGCCCTCCAACCGGGACTAGCGGCGTCTATGCCAGTATATACAATGAGCAGTTCTTC
V gene: TRBV6-2/TRBV6-3; clone size: few; J gene: TRBJ1-5; D gene: TRBD1; CDR3 protein: CASTSGGPNQPQHF; CDR3 DNA: TGTGCCAGCACCTCAGGGGGTCCCAATCAGCCCCAGCATTTT
V gene: TRBV14; clone size: -; J gene: TRBJ2-5; D gene: -; CDR3 protein: CASSQVGQLSETQYF; CDR3 DNA: TGTGCCAGCAGCCAAGTAGGCCAGCTTTCGGAGACCCAGTACTTC
V gene: TRBV6-5; clone size: -; J gene: TRBJ2-4; D gene: -; CDR3 protein: CASSYSMGWGSRAKNIQYF; CDR3 DNA: TGTGCCAGCAGTTACTCAATGGGGTGGGGGAGTCGGGCCAAAAACATTCAGTACTTC
V gene: TRBV28; clone size: few; J gene: TRBJ2-7; D gene: TRBD2; CDR3 protein: CASSSSGGLFLYEQYF; CDR3 DNA: TGTGCCAGCAGCTCTAGCGGGGGGCTTTTCCTCTACGAGCAGTACTTC
V gene: TRBV12-3/TRBV12-4; clone size: few; J gene: TRBJ1-2; D gene: -; CDR3 protein: CASRDPNRVSYGYTF; CDR3 DNA: TGTGCCAGCAGAGACCCTAACAGGGTTAGCTATGGCTACACCTTC
V gene: TRBV9; clone size: -; J gene: TRBJ2-5; D gene: TRBD1; CDR3 protein: CASSLGQSDSETQYF; CDR3 DNA: TGTGCCAGCAGCCTGGGACAGTCCGATTCGGAGACCCAGTACTTC
V gene: TRBV12-5; clone size: -; J gene: TRBJ2-7; D gene: -; CDR3 protein: CASGFNLGGADEQYF; CDR3 DNA: TGTGCTAGTGGTTTCAACCTTGGGGGAGCGGACGAGCAGTACTTC